The subject of this entry is one T cell receptor (beta chain). TCRdb's copy holds only in-frame clones and misses some; the assay was immunoSEQ multiplex PCR. Altogether under 60,000 clones are present, about 88% being singletons, with the ten largest covering 1.6%. This sample was taken from a study of blood T cell repertoires in COVID-19. Germline V gene lookup returns CDR1 MDHEN and CDR2 SYDVKM. Trimming cost V 3 bases and J 0 bases, with 15 bases left between them. The CDR3 length is 18 residues. The chain carries TRBV28 and TRBJ1-6; no clear D. The sequenced material came from peripheral blood. The TCR comes from a man aged 60 to 69 with acute or convalescent COVID-19. CDR3 in DNA: TGTGCCAGCAGTTTTTTAGGAGCTCCGAGCTCCTATAATTCACCCCTCCACTTT. As protein: CASSFLGAPSSYNSPLHF. Using reference TRBV28 and TRBJ1-6 for the parts outside the CDR3, the full variable domain is DVKVTQSSRYLVKRTGEKVFLECVQDMDHENMFWYRQDPGLGLRLIYFSYDVKMKEKGDIPEGYSVSREKKERFSLILESASTNQTSMYLCASSFLGAPSSYNSPLHFGNGTRLTVT.